The clone carrying this T cell receptor beta chain was seen ten or more times. As yet, its antigen is unknown. Time point noted: patch test 1, 2 weeks after DPC sensitization. The treatment was: therapeutic diphenylcyclopropenone sensitization with weekly scalp DPC. The donor pool consisted of alopecia patients aged 18 to 70 years, considered suitable for DPC. TCRdb itself ran the RACE reads through MiXCR, one entry per CDR3 protein. The sample records 300,000 to 450,000 distinct CDR3 sequences, approximately 5.1% being singletons. CDR3 length: 14 residues. The V gene lost 3 bases and the J gene lost 0 bases, with 6 bases spanning the gap. The data stem from a study of human T cells and chemical hapten exposure. Study information: Alopecia areata, totalis or universalis affected patients, mainly female.

Study findings and constraints: Versus controls, expanded TCRs had significantly more large CDR3 similarity clusters.

This receptor was taken from a woman aged 50 to 60 with alopecia areata. Some clones in this sample may be carry-over from other donors' samples. The input for sequencing was whole blood, taken in connection with sensitization to the hapten diphenylcyclopropenone (DPC). The rearrangement links TRBV12-3 or TRBV12-4 to TRBJ1-3; D is ambiguous. Written as DNA, the CDR3 is TGTGCCAGCAGTTTCTTAAGCTCTGGAAACACCATATATTTT. This codes for CASSFLSSGNTIYF.